One and the same sample provided the 4 T cell receptor beta chains below, sequenced in a study of cytotoxic CD8 clonotypes in ibrutinib-treated CLL. The data were produced by immunoSEQ multiplex PCR, yet TCRdb's version contains in-frame clones alone and is incomplete. The top ten clones hold roughly 4.5% of a sample with roughly 150,000 clones, 84% of them seen once. The sequences come from PBMCs, collected after 24 months of ibrutinib treatment. The receptors originated from a human donor with chronic lymphocytic leukemia.

The rearrangement uses TRBV15 and TRBJ2-1; weak D call: TRBD2 (6 bases). V lost 6 bases and J 9 bases, leaving 12 bases between the germline ends. Germline CDR1 and CDR2: LNHNV and YYDKDF (reference sequence). The CDR3 runs 12 residues. CDR3 sequence: CATRRRGGEQFF. As DNA, the CDR3 is TGTGCCACCAGGCGGCGGGGCGGTGAGCAGTTCTTC.

V usage is TRBV5-1 and J usage is TRBJ2-7; D might be TRBD1 or TRBD2, each matching 5 bases. The CDR3 covers 14 residues. In germline, CDR1 is SGHRS, CDR2 YFSETQ. V was cut by 5 bases and J by 2 bases, with 14 bases left in between. The CDR3 region is CASRISRGAYEQYF. The CDR3 DNA is TGCGCCAGCAGGATATCGAGGGGCGCCTACGAGCAGTACTTC.

The chain employs TRBV7-9 and TRBJ2-2, with 7 bases aligning to TRBD1. This CDR3 region has 14 residues. Germline CDR1 reads SEHNR; CDR2 reads FQNEAQ (reference sequence). V was clipped by 5 bases and J by 4 bases; unmatched bases: 4. CDR3 sequence reads: CASSPPGGTGELFF. CDR3 bases: TGTGCCAGCAGCCCCCCAGGGGGCACCGGGGAGCTGTTTTTT.

The gene calls are TRBV5-1 and TRBJ2-7; the D call may be TRBD1 or TRBD2 (6 bases each). V lost 1 base and J 4 bases, leaving 12 bases between the germline ends. This CDR3 has 14 residues. Germline V gene lookup returns CDR1 SGHRS and CDR2 YFSETQ. CDR3 DNA sequence: TGCGCCAGCAGCTTGCTAGGGGGGTGGTACGAGCAGTACTTC. Amino acids: CASSLLGGWYEQYF.